A selection of T cell receptor beta chains follows, all from one sample in a study of control samples from healthy donors and cancer patients. Produced via immunoSEQ multiplex PCR; TCRdb's table is partial and in-frame only. The table lists 130,000 or so clones, around 89% of them singletons. Input material: blood. These TCRs come from a man aged 50 to 59 in good health. Each CDR3 is given with its conserved first and last residue. The D gene is left open where the match is weak. Rows give clone size only sometimes, using once, few, many, or a class for an expanded clone.

CDR3 protein: CASSSGYGYTF
CDR3 DNA: TGTGCTAGTTCTTCCGGGTATGGCTACACCTTC
V gene: TRBV12-5
J gene: TRBJ1-2
clone size: NA
D gene: NA

CDR3 protein: CASSLGYSAGNQPQHF
CDR3 DNA: TGTGCCAGCAGCTTAGGCTACTCTGCTGGAAATCAGCCCCAGCATTTT
V gene: TRBV5-5
J gene: TRBJ1-5
clone size: NA
D gene: NA

CDR3 protein: CASSQGQGLFF
CDR3 DNA: TGCGCCAGCAGCCAAGGACAGGGACTGTTTTTT
V gene: TRBV4-1
J gene: TRBJ1-4
clone size: once
D gene: TRBD1

CDR3 protein: CATSPRQGSQPQHF
CDR3 DNA: TGTGCCACCAGCCCCCGACAGGGGAGTCAGCCCCAGCATTTT
V gene: TRBV15
J gene: TRBJ1-5
clone size: NA
D gene: TRBD1

CDR3 protein: CASSYSQGTEAFF
CDR3 DNA: TGTGCCAGCAGTTACTCCCAGGGGACTGAAGCTTTCTTT
V gene: TRBV6-2/TRBV6-3
J gene: TRBJ1-1
clone size: NA
D gene: NA

CDR3 protein: CASSPGPTGDYGYTF
CDR3 DNA: TGCGCCAGCAGCCCGGGCCCGACAGGGGACTATGGCTACACCTTC
V gene: TRBV4-1
J gene: TRBJ1-2
clone size: NA
D gene: TRBD1

CDR3 protein: CATSKEKGLGEQYF
CDR3 DNA: TGTGCCACCAGCAAGGAAAAGGGGTTGGGAGAGCAGTACTTC
V gene: TRBV15
J gene: TRBJ2-7
clone size: NA
D gene: NA

CDR3 protein: CASSSRQASNQPQHF
CDR3 DNA: TGTGCCAGCAGTTCCCGACAGGCGAGTAATCAGCCCCAGCATTTT
V gene: TRBV6-6
J gene: TRBJ1-5
clone size: few
D gene: NA

CDR3 protein: CASSPRLARSQETQYF
CDR3 DNA: TGTGCCAGCAGCCCCCGACTAGCTAGGAGCCAAGAGACCCAGTACTTC
V gene: TRBV7-2
J gene: TRBJ2-5
clone size: NA
D gene: TRBD2

CDR3 protein: CASSLGQGAGYGYTF
CDR3 DNA: TGTGCCAGCAGCTTGGGGCAGGGGGCTGGCTATGGCTACACCTTC
V gene: TRBV5-4
J gene: TRBJ1-2
clone size: NA
D gene: TRBD1

CDR3 protein: CASSALAVGTSSYNEQFF
CDR3 DNA: TGTGCCAGCAGTGCCCTCGCTGTGGGAACTAGCTCCTACAATGAGCAGTTCTTC
V gene: TRBV25-1
J gene: TRBJ2-1
clone size: NA
D gene: NA

CDR3 protein: CAWSVIRGGASYEQYF
CDR3 DNA: TGTGCCTGGAGTGTTATAAGAGGGGGGGCATCCTACGAGCAGTACTTC
V gene: TRBV30
J gene: TRBJ2-7
clone size: NA
D gene: NA

CDR3 protein: CASSYYNSGANVLTF
CDR3 DNA: TGTGCCAGCAGTTACTACAACTCTGGGGCCAACGTCCTGACTTTC
V gene: TRBV6-5
J gene: TRBJ2-6
clone size: NA
D gene: NA

CDR3 protein: CASSLSGTGHFGGELFF
CDR3 DNA: TGCGCCAGCAGCTTGTCTGGGACAGGGCACTTCGGGGGGGAGCTGTTTTTT
V gene: TRBV5-1
J gene: TRBJ2-2
clone size: NA
D gene: TRBD1

CDR3 protein: CASSPKTGKGYNEQFF
CDR3 DNA: TGTGCCAGCAGCCCTAAGACAGGGAAGGGATACAATGAGCAGTTCTTC
V gene: TRBV7-9
J gene: TRBJ2-1
clone size: NA
D gene: TRBD1

CDR3 protein: CASSFGHESGNTIYF
CDR3 DNA: TGTGCCAGCAGCTTCGGACATGAGTCTGGAAACACCATATATTTT
V gene: TRBV7-9
J gene: TRBJ1-3
clone size: once
D gene: NA

CDR3 protein: CASSFWTARDTQYF
CDR3 DNA: TGTGCCAGCAGCTTTTGGACGGCTCGGGATACGCAGTATTTT
V gene: TRBV5-8
J gene: TRBJ2-3
clone size: NA
D gene: NA

CDR3 protein: CASSETGGAGYGYTF
CDR3 DNA: TGCGCCAGCAGTGAGACAGGGGGCGCGGGCTATGGCTACACCTTC
V gene: TRBV10-2
J gene: TRBJ1-2
clone size: NA
D gene: TRBD1

CDR3 protein: CASSESPAGAGGELFF
CDR3 DNA: TGTGCCAGCAGTGAATCCCCAGCGGGGGCTGGCGGGGAGCTGTTTTTT
V gene: TRBV6-1
J gene: TRBJ2-2
clone size: NA
D gene: TRBD2

CDR3 protein: CVSRDTSNTEAFF
CDR3 DNA: TGCGTCAGCAGGGACACATCGAACACTGAAGCTTTCTTT
V gene: TRBV5-1
J gene: TRBJ1-1
clone size: NA
D gene: NA

CDR3 protein: CASSSQSSGGITGELFF
CDR3 DNA: TGTGCCAGCAGCTCCCAGTCATCAGGGGGGATAACCGGGGAGCTGTTTTTT
V gene: TRBV11-3
J gene: TRBJ2-2
clone size: NA
D gene: NA

CDR3 protein: CASSQQAEKLFF
CDR3 DNA: TGTGCCAGCAGCCAACAAGCTGAAAAACTGTTTTTT
V gene: TRBV7-8
J gene: TRBJ1-4
clone size: NA
D gene: NA

CDR3 protein: CASSSASGGPETQYF
CDR3 DNA: TGTGCCAGCAGTTCGGCTAGCGGGGGTCCCGAGACCCAGTACTTC
V gene: TRBV27
J gene: TRBJ2-5
clone size: NA
D gene: TRBD2

CDR3 protein: CASSQEGTDTQYF
CDR3 DNA: TGCGCCAGCAGCCAAGAAGGAACAGATACGCAGTATTTT
V gene: TRBV4-1
J gene: TRBJ2-3
clone size: NA
D gene: NA

CDR3 protein: CASSEDRTDGSEKLFF
CDR3 DNA: TGTGCCAGCAGTGAAGATAGAACAGACGGGAGTGAAAAACTGTTTTTT
V gene: TRBV2
J gene: TRBJ1-4
clone size: NA
D gene: NA

CDR3 protein: CASSSRQGAGIQPQHF
CDR3 DNA: TGTGCCAGCAGTTCCCGACAGGGGGCAGGTATACAGCCCCAGCATTTT
V gene: TRBV6-5
J gene: TRBJ1-5
clone size: NA
D gene: TRBD1

CDR3 protein: CASSSTRGEKLFF
CDR3 DNA: TGTGCCAGCAGTTCAACGCGGGGTGAAAAACTGTTTTTT
V gene: TRBV7-7
J gene: TRBJ1-4
clone size: NA
D gene: NA

CDR3 protein: CASSFIGQTNSPLHF
CDR3 DNA: TGTGCCAGCAGTTTTATAGGGCAGACGAATTCACCCCTCCACTTT
V gene: TRBV27
J gene: TRBJ1-6
clone size: NA
D gene: NA

CDR3 protein: CASSGYTGGGTEAFF
CDR3 DNA: TGCGCCAGCAGTGGTTACACAGGGGGCGGCACTGAAGCTTTCTTT
V gene: TRBV10-2
J gene: TRBJ1-1
clone size: NA
D gene: TRBD1

CDR3 protein: CASNRGGANVLTF
CDR3 DNA: TGTGCCAGTAACAGGGGTGGGGCCAACGTCCTGACTTTC
V gene: TRBV19
J gene: TRBJ2-6
clone size: NA
D gene: TRBD1

CDR3 protein: CSASLAGGLVGFGGELFF
CDR3 DNA: TGCAGTGCTAGTCTAGCGGGGGGGCTCGTTGGCTTTGGCGGGGAGCTGTTTTTT
V gene: TRBV20-1
J gene: TRBJ2-2
clone size: NA
D gene: TRBD2